The next 13 T cell receptor beta chains were all read from a single sample in a study of a mutant IDH1 vaccine in newly diagnosed glioma. Time point specified: week 11, during vaccination. A 20-mer mutant IDH1 peptide at 300 ug was injected subcutaneously with topical imiquimod. Their target antigens are unknown. The table came from immunoSEQ multiplex PCR; TCRdb's copy has only in-frame clones and leaves some out. The sample holds tens of thousands of clones, approximately 84% seen once. Source: PBMCs, taken from a glioma patient whose treatment included an IDH1 peptide vaccine. Receptors were obtained from a man aged 30-40 years with glioma.

This clone was observed once. The rearrangement uses TRBV5-5 and TRBJ2-3; 7 bases are a match to TRBD1. With 2 bases clipped from V and 1 base from J, the junction kept 1 base outside the gene matches. Germline V gene sequence: CDR1 SGHKS, CDR2 YYEKEE (reference sequence). This CDR3 has 14 residues. Here the CDR3 DNA reads TGTGCCAGCAGCTTTGACAGGGGCACAGATACGCAGTATTTT. Its translation: CASSFDRGTDTQYF.

The chain combines TRBV28 with TRBJ2-3; 15 bases match TRBD2. Germline assignment: CDR1 MDHEN and CDR2 SYDVKM. This CDR3 is 21 amino acids long. With V trimmed by 5 bases and J by 3 bases, 18 bases remained unmatched. CDR3 nucleotide sequence: TGTGCCAGCAGTCCTCGATCGAGCTGGACTAGCGGGAGGGTTGAGACAGATACGCAGTATTTT. Protein sequence: CASSPRSSWTSGRVETDTQYF.

This clone was observed a single time. This chain links TRBV7-8 with TRBJ1-5; maybe TRBD1 (5 bases). The germline V and J ends were trimmed by 5 bases and 2 bases, with 13 bases remaining between them. The CDR3 totals 15 residues. Germline assignment: CDR1 SGHVS and CDR2 FQNEAQ. The CDR3 region is CASSPIRGGNQPQHF. In DNA form, the CDR3 reads TGTGCCAGCAGCCCAATCCGGGGGGGCAATCAGCCCCAGCATTTT. Variable domain in full (rest from reference TRBV7-8 and TRBJ1-5): GAGVSQSPRYKVAKRGQDVALRCDPISGHVSLFWYQQALGQGPEFLTYFQNEAQLDKSGLPSDRFFAERPEGSVSTLKIQRTQQEDSAVYLCASSPIRGGNQPQHFGDGTRLSIL.

J is TRBJ2-7 and V is TRBV2, with TRBD1 identical over 10 bases. With 6 bases clipped from V and 6 bases from J, the junction kept 5 bases outside the gene matches. Germline V gene data show CDR1 as SNHLY and CDR2 as FYNNEI. The CDR3 is 13 amino acids. The CDR3 DNA follows: TGTGCCAGCAGGGGGACAGGGGATCGCGAGCAGTACTTC. Its protein is CASRGTGDREQYF.

CDR3 loop: CASSLAVRGEQYF. Written as DNA, the CDR3 is TGTGCCAGCAGCTTGGCGGTCCGAGGGGAGCAGTACTTC. The rearrangement uses TRBV5-4 and TRBJ2-7, with a possible D match to TRBD2 (5 bases). This CDR3 region has 13 residues. The germline CDR1 and CDR2 sequences are SGHNT and YYREEE (reference sequence). V dropped 0 bases and J dropped 7 bases, with 11 bases sitting between them.

The rearrangement joins TRBV7-8 to TRBJ2-7; unclear D gene. There are 12 residues in the CDR3. Per the germline V gene, CDR1 is SGHVS and CDR2 is FQNEAQ. Deletions cut 4 bases from V and 2 bases from J, with 6 bases between. CDR3 sequence reads: CASSSDPYEQYF. CDR3 coding DNA: TGTGCCAGCAGCTCGGACCCCTACGAGCAGTACTTC.

The gene calls are TRBV5-1 and TRBJ2-5; the match to TRBD1 covers 7 bases. Germline trimming cut 2 bases from V and 0 bases from J; bases unmatched to any gene: 4. The CDR3 is 15 amino acids. Germline values: CDR1 SGHRS, CDR2 YFSETQ. The CDR3 reads CASSLRQGNQETQYF. CDR3 coding DNA: TGCGCCAGCAGCTTAAGACAGGGAAACCAAGAGACCCAGTACTTC.

This clone was seen a single time. The chain carries TRBV6-6 and TRBJ2-2; D remains ambiguous. The CDR3 consists of 14 residues. Germline CDR1 MNHNY, CDR2 SVGAGI (reference sequence). V shed 7 bases and J shed 7 bases, with 16 bases lying between them. The DNA for the CDR3 is TGTGCCAGCACCCCCGGGCAGCCTATCGGGGAGCTGTTTTTT. This gives the protein CASTPGQPIGELFF.

The CDR3 DNA is TGTGCCAGCTCACCACCGGACAGGGGGAGCGAGACCCAGTACTTC. Protein sequence: CASSPPDRGSETQYF. V usage is TRBV18 and J usage is TRBJ2-5, with 10 bases fitting TRBD1. Germline V gene lookup returns CDR1 KGHSH and CDR2 LQKENI. This CDR3 is 15 amino acids long. V lost 0 bases to trimming and J lost 5 bases; unmatched junction nucleotides: 3.

This rearrangement joins TRBV5-1 to TRBJ2-7; D is uncertain. The germline V and J ends were trimmed by 3 bases and 7 bases, with 14 bases remaining between them. The CDR3 has 13 residues. Looked up from germline, CDR1 is SGHRS and CDR2 is YFSETQ. The CDR3 sequence is CASSSRTALEQYF. In nucleotides, the CDR3 is TGCGCCAGCAGCTCCCGGACGGCGTTGGAGCAGTACTTC.

This chain connects TRBV7-2 to TRBJ1-1; D remains unclear. Trimming cost V 5 bases and J 0 bases, with 13 bases left between them. Germline assignment: CDR1 SGHTA and CDR2 FQGNSA. This CDR3 is built from 15 residues. The CDR3 nucleotides are TGTGCCAGCAGCCCCCCCGTGGCCCTGAACACTGAAGCTTTCTTT. It translates to CASSPPVALNTEAFF. Supplemented by reference TRBV7-2 and TRBJ1-1, the full variable domain reads GAGVSQSPSNKVTEKGKDVELRCDPISGHTALYWYRQSLGQGLEFLIYFQGNSAPDKSGLPSDRFSAERTGGSVSTLTIQRTQQEDSAVYLCASSPPVALNTEAFFGQGTRLTVV.

The V call is TRBV15, the J call TRBJ2-1; TRBD2 agrees at 8 bases. CDR3 length: 15 amino acids. CDR1 and CDR2 from the germline V gene are LNHNV and YYDKDF (reference sequence). Germline trimming cut 4 bases from V and 0 bases from J; bases unmatched to any gene: 2. CDR3 sequence: CATSKSGSSYNEQFF. DNA for the CDR3: TGTGCCACCAGCAAAAGCGGGAGCTCCTACAATGAGCAGTTCTTC.

The chain is built from TRBV27 and TRBJ2-2; 10 nucleotides line up with TRBD2. The germline CDR1 and CDR2 sequences are MNHEY and SMNVEV (reference sequence). This CDR3 region has 16 residues. With 3 bases clipped from V and 4 bases from J, the junction kept 5 bases outside the gene matches. The CDR3 coding sequence is TGTGCCAGCAGTTTCCCTAGCGGGAGCGTCACCGGGGAGCTGTTTTTT. This codes for CASSFPSGSVTGELFF.